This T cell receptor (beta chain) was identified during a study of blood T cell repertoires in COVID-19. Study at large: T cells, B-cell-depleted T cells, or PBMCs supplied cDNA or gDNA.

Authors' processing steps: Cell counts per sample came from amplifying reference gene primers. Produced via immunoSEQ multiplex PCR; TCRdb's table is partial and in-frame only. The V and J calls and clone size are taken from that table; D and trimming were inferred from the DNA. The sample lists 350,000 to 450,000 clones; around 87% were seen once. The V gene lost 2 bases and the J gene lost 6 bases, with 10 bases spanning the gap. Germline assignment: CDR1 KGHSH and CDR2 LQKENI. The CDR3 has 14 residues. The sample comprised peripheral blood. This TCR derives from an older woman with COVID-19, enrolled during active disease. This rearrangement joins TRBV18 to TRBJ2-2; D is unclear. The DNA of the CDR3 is TGTGCCAGCTCACCAATTGAGGTTGCCGGGGAGCTGTTTTTT. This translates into CASSPIEVAGELFF.